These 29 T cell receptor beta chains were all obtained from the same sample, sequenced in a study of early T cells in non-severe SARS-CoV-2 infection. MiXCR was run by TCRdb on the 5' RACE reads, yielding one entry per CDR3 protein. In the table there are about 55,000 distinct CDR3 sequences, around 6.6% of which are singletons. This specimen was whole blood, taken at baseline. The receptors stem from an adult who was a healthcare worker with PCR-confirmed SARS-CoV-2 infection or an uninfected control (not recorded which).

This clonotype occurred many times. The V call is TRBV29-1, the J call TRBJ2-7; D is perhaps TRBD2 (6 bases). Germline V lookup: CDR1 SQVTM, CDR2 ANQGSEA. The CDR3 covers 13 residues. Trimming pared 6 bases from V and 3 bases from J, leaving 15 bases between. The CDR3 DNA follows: TGCAGCGTCTCGACGGGGGACTTCTACGAGCAGTACTTC. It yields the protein CSVSTGDFYEQYF.

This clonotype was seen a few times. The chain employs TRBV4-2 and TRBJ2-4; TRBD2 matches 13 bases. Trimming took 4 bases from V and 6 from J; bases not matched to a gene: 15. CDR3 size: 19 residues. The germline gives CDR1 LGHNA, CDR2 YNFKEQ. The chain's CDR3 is CASSPKGLAGALSGNIQYF. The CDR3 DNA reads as TGTGCCAGCAGCCCGAAAGGACTAGCGGGGGCCCTATCGGGAAACATTCAGTACTTC.

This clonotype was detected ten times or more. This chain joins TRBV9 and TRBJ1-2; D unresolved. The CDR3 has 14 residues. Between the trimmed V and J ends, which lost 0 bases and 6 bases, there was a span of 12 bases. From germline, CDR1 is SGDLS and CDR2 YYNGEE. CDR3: CASSVATYSDGYTF. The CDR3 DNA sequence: TGTGCCAGCAGCGTAGCTACGTACTCCGATGGCTACACCTTC.

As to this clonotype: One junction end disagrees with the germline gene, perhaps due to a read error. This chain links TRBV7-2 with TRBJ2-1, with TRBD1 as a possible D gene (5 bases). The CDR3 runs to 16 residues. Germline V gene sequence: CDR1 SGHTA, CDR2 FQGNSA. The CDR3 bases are TGTGCCAGCAGTTCTCGGCAGGGCAGCTCCTACAATGAGCGGTTCTTC. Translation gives CASSSRQGSSYNERFF. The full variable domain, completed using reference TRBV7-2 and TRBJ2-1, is GAGVSQSPSNKVTEKGKDVELRCDPISGHTALYWYRQSLGQGLEFLIYFQGNSAPDKSGLPSDRFSAERTGGSVSTLTIQRTQQEDSAVYLCASSSRQGSSYNERFFGPGTRLTVL.

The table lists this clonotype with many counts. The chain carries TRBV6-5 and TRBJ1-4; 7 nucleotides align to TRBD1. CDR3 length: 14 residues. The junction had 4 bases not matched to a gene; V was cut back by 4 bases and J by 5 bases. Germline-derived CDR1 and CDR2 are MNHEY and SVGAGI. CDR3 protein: CASSSDRLNEKLFF. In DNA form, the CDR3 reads TGTGCCAGCAGTTCGGACAGGCTAAATGAAAAACTGTTTTTT.

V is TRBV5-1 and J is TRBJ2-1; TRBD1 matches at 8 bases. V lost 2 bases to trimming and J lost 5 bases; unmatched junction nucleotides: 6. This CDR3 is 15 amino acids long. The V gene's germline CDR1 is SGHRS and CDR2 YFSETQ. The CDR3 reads CASSLTDRENNEQFF. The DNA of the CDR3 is TGCGCCAGCAGCTTAACGGACAGGGAGAACAATGAGCAGTTCTTC.

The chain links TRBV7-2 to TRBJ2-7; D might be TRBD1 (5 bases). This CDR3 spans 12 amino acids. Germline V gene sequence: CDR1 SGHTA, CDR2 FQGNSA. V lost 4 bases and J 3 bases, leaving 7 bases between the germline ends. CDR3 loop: CASSSQGYEQYF. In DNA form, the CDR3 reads TGTGCCAGCAGCTCGCAGGGCTACGAGCAGTACTTC.

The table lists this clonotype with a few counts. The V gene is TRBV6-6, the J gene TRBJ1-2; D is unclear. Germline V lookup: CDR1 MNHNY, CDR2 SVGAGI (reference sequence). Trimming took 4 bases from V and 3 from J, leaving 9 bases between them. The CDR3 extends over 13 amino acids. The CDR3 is CASSLGRHYGYTF. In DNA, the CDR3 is TGTGCCAGCAGTTTAGGTCGTCACTATGGCTACACCTTC.

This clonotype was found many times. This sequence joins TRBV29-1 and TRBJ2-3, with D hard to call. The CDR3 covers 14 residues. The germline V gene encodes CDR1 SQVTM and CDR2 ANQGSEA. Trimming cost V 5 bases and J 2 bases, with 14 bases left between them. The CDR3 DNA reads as TGCAGCGTTTTCAGGCAGGCGACCACAGATACGCAGTATTTT. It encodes CSVFRQATTDTQYF.

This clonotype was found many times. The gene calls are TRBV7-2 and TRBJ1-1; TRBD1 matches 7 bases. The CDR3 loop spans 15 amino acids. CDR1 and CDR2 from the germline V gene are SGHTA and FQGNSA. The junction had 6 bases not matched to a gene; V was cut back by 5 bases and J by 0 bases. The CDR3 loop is CASSPWDSMNTEAFF. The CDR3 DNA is TGTGCCAGCAGCCCATGGGACAGCATGAACACTGAAGCTTTCTTT.

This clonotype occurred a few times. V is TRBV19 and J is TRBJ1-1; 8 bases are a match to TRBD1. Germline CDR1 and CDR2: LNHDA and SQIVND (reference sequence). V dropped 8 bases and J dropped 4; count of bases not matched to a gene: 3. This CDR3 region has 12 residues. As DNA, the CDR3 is TGTGCCAGTGAAGACAGGGGCACTGAAGCTTTCTTT. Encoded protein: CASEDRGTEAFF.

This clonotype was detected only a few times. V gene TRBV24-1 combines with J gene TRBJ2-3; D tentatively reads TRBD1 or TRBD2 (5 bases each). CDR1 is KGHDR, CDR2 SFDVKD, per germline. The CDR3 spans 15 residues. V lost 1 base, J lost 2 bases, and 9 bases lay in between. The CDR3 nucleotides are TGTGCCACCAGTGATTTAGAGGGGAACACAGATACGCAGTATTTT. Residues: CATSDLEGNTDTQYF.

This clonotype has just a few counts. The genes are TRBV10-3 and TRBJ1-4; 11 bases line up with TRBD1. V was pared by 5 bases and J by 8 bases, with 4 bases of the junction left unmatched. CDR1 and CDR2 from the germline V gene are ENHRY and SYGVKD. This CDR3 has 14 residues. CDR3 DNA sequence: TGTGCCATCAGTTCCGGGACAGGGGGAGAAAAACTGTTTTTT. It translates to CAISSGTGGEKLFF.

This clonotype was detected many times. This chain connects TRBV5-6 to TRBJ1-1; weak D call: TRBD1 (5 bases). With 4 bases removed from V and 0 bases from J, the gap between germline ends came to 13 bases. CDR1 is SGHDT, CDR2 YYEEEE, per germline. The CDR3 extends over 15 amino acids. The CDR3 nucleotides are TGTGCCAGCAGCCCACAGGACGGGATGAACACTGAAGCTTTCTTT. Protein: CASSPQDGMNTEAFF.

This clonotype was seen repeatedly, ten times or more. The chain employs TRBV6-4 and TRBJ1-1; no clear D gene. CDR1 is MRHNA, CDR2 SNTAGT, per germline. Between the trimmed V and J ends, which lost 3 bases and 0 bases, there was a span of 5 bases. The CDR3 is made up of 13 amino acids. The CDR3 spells CASSEAMNTEAFF. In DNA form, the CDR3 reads TGTGCCAGCAGTGAAGCGATGAACACTGAAGCTTTCTTT.

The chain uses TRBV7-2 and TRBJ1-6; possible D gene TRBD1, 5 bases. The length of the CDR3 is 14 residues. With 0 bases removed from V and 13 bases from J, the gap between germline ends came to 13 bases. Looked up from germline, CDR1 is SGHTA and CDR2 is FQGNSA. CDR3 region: CASSLASLGVPLHF. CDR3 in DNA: TGTGCCAGCAGCTTAGCGAGCTTAGGGGTTCCCCTCCACTTT.

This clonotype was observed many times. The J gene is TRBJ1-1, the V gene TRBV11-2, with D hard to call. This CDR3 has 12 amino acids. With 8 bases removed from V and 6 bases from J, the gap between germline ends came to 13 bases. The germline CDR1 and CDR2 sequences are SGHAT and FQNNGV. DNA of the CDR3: TGTGCCAGCGTCAGTCCGGGATCTGAAGCTTTCTTT. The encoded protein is CASVSPGSEAFF. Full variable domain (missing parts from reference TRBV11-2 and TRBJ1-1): EAGVAQSPRYKIIEKRQSVAFWCNPISGHATLYWYQQILGQGPKLLIQFQNNGVVDDSQLPKDRFSAERLKGVDSTLKIQPAKLEDSAVYLCASVSPGSEAFFGQGTRLTVV.

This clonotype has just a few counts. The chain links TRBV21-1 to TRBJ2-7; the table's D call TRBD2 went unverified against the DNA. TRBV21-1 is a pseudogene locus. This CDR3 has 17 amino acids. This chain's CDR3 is CASSKVLLSGGSYEQYF. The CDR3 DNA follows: TGTGCCAGCAGCAAAGTTCTCCTCAGCGGGGGATCCTACGAGCAGTACTTC.

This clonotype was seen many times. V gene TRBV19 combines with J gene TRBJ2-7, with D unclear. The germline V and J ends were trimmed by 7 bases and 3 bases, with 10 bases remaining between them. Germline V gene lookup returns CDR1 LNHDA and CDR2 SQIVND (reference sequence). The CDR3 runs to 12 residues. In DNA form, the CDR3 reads TGTGCCAGTACCTCCTCGGGCTACGAGCAGTACTTC. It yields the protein CASTSSGYEQYF.

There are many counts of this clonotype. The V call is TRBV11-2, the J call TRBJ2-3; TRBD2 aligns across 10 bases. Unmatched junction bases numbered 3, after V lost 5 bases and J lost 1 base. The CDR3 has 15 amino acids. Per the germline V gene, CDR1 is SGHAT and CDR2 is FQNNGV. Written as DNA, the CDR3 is TGTGCCAGCAGCCGCCTAGCGGGGGGCACAGATACGCAGTATTTT. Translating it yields CASSRLAGGTDTQYF.

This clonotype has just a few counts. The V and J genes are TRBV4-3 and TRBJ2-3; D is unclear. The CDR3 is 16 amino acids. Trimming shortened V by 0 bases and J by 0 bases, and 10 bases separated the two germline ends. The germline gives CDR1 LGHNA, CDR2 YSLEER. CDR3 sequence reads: CASSQEGTPSTDTQYF. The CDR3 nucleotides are TGCGCCAGCAGCCAAGAGGGAACACCTAGCACAGATACGCAGTATTTT.

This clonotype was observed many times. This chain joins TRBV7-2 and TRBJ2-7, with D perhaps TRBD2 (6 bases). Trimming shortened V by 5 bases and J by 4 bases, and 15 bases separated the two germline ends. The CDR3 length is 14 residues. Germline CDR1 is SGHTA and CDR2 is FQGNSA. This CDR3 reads CASSERVGTYEQYF. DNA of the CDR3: TGTGCCAGCAGCGAGAGAGTAGGGACTTACGAGCAGTACTTC.

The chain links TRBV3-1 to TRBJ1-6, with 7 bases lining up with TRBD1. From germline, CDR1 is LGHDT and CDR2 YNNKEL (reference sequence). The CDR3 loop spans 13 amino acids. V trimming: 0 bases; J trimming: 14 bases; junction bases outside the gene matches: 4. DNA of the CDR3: TGTGCCAGCAGCCAAGACCGGACAGGCACCCTCCACTTT. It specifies CASSQDRTGTLHF.

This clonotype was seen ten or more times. The CDR3 here is CAWSRTSSNQPQHF. The CDR3 region has the DNA TGTGCCTGGAGTCGGACTTCTAGCAATCAGCCCCAGCATTTT. The rearrangement links TRBV30 to TRBJ1-5; D unclear. The V end lost 2 bases, the J end lost 0 bases, and 8 bases lay between the germline ends. Germline V gives CDR1 GTSNPN, CDR2 SVGIG (reference sequence). This CDR3 comprises 14 residues.

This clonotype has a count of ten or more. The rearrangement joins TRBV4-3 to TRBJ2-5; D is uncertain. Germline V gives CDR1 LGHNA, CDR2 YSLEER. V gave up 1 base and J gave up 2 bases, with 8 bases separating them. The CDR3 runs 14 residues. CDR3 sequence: CASSQGRVQETQYF. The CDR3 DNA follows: TGCGCCAGCAGCCAAGGCCGGGTTCAAGAGACCCAGTACTTC.

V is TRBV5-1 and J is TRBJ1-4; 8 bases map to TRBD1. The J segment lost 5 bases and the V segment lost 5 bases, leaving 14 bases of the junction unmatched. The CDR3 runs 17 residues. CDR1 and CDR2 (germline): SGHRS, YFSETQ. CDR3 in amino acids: CASRPDRVHGPNEKLFF. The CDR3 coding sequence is TGCGCCAGCAGACCGGACAGGGTTCACGGTCCCAATGAAAAACTGTTTTTT.

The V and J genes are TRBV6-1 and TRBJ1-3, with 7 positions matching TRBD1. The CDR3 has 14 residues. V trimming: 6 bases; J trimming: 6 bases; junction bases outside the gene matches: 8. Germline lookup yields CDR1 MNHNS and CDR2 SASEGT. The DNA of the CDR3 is TGTGCCAGCAGACGGACAGGACGCGAAAACACCATATATTTT. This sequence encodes CASRRTGRENTIYF.

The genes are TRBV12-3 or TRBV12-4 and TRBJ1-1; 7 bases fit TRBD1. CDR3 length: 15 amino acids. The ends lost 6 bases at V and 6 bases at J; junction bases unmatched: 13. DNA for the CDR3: TGTGCCAGCAGCCCCCTGACAGGGTCGTTCGCTGAAGCTTTCTTT. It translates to CASSPLTGSFAEAFF.

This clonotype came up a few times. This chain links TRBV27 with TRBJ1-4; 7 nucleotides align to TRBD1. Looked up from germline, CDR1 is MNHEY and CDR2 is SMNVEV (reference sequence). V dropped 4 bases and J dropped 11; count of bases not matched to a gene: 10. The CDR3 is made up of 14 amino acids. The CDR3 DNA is TGTGCCAGCAGTTGGGGACAGATGGGCGGGAAACTGTTTTTT. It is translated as CASSWGQMGGKLFF.